The TCR beta chain under discussion was sequenced for a study of radiation and T cells in renal cell carcinoma. CDR1 and CDR2 from the germline V gene are SNHLY and FYNNEI. The V and J ends lost 8 bases and 5 bases respectively, with 10 bases between them. The CDR3 has 12 residues. The assay was immunoSEQ multiplex PCR, and TCRdb's table has in-frame clones only and misses some. The sample lists 150,000 or so clones, about 88% occurring once. The time point was: baseline pretreatment blood. Sample treatment: 15 Gy SBRT to primary tumor, nephrectomy 4 weeks later. Blood was sampled at baseline, 2 weeks and 4 weeks after SBRT.

The chain employs TRBV2 and TRBJ1-3; no clear D. This TCR came from a woman aged 70-85 years with renal cell carcinoma. This specimen consisted of blood, obtained from a patient whose treatment included radiotherapy and nephrectomy. The chain's CDR3 is CASGVNRNTIYF. For the CDR3, the DNA is TGTGCCAGCGGAGTAAATCGAAACACCATATATTTT.